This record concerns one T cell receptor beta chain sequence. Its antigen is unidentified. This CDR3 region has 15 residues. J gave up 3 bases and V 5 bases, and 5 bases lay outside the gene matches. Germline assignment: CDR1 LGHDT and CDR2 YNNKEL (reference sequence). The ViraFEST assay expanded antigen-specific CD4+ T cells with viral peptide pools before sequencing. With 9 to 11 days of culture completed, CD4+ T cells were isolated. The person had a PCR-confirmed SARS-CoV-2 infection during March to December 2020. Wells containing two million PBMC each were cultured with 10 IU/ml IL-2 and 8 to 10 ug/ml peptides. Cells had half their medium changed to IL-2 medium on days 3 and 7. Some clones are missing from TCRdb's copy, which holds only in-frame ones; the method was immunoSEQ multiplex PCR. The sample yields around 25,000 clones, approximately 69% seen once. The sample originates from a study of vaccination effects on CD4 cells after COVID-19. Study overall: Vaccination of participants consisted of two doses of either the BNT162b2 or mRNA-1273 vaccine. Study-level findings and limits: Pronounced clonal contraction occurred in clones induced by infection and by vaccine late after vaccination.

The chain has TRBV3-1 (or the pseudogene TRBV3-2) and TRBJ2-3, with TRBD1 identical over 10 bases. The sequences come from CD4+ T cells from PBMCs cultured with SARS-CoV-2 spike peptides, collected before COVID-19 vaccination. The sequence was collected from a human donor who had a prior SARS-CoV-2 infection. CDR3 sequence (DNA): TGTGCCAGCAGCACGGGACAGGGGAGAACAGATACGCAGTATTTT. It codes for CASSTGQGRTDTQYF.